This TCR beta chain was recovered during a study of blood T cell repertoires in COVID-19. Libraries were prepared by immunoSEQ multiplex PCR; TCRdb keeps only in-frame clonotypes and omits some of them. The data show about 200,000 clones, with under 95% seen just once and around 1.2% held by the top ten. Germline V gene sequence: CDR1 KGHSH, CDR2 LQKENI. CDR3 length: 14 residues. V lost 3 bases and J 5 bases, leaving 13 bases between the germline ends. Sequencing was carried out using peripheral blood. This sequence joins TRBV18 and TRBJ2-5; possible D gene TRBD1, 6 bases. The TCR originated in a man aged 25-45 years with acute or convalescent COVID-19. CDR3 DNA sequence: TGTGCCAGCTCACCTGTAACAGGGAGTGAGACCCAGTACTTC. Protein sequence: CASSPVTGSETQYF.